The following is a T cell receptor (beta chain) sequence with its context. Its target is not known. This entry comes from a study of T cell responses to AZD1222 COVID-19 vaccine. Study observations and caveats: White British ancestry dominated among donors, who included more females, and clonal diversity was possibly underestimated.

The germline CDR1 and CDR2 sequences are MNHEY and SMNVEV (reference sequence). Trimming left V 2 bases short and J 6 bases short, with 13 bases between. The length of the CDR3 is 14 residues. Assay used: immunoSEQ multiplex PCR; TCRdb lists only in-frame clones, some missing. This table has some 110,000 clones, around 89% appearing once. The receptor was isolated from an adult who received the AZD1222 COVID-19 vaccine. Sequenced here: peripheral blood, sampled 28 days after the second AZD1222 dose. This rearrangement joins TRBV27 to TRBJ1-2; D might be TRBD1 (6 bases). The CDR3 protein is CASSLSPRDNGYTF. The DNA for the CDR3 is TGTGCCAGCAGTTTAAGCCCCCGGGACAATGGCTACACCTTC.